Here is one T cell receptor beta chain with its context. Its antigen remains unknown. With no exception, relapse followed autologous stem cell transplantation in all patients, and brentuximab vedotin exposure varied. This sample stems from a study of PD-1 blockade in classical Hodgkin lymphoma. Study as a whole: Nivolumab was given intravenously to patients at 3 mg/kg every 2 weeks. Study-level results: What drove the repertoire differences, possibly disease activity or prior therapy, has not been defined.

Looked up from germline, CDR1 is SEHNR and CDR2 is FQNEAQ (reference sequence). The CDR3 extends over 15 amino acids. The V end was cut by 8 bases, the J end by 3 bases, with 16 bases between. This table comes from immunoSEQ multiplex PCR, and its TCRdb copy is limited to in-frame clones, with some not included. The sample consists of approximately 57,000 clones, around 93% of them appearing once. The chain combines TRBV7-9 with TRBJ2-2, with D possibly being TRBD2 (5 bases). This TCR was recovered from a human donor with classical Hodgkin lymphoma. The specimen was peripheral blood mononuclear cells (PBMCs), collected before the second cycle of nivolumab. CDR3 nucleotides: TGTGCCAGCTTCCGGAGCGGCCGGGACACCGGGGAGCTGTTTTTT. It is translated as CASFRSGRDTGELFF.